The T cell receptor (beta chain) under discussion was sequenced for a study of CD8+ T cells in alopecia areata. Study details: Oral tofacitinib, 5 to 10 mg twice daily, was given in an open-label trial. Tofacitinib dosing lasted 6 to 18 months, which was then followed by 6 months off drug. Study-level findings and limits: TCR sharing across patients was less clear than in mice, possibly HLA-related. Sequences from scalp samples also cover resident alphabeta T cells of normal skin.

Reverse transcription of extracted RNA yielded cDNA, which provided the sequencing template. TCRdb's copy holds only in-frame clones and misses some; the assay was immunoSEQ multiplex PCR. The data hold 100,000 to 150,000 clones, with approximately 49% observed a single time. This clone has just a few counts. Antigen specificity is unknown. Sequencing was performed on CD8+ T cells sorted from blood, taken at week 0. This TCR derives from a human donor with alopecia areata.

The DNA for the CDR3 is TGTGCCAGCAGCTTGCAGGGCCTACTGAGCGCAGGCTACACCTTC. As protein: CASSLQGLLSAGYTF. The chain links TRBV5-6 to TRBJ1-2; possible D gene TRBD1, 5 bases. The germline V and J ends were trimmed by 1 base and 8 bases, with 18 bases remaining between them. There are 15 residues in the CDR3. Germline loops: CDR1 SGHDT, CDR2 YYEEEE.